A single sample gave rise to the 20 T cell receptor beta chains below, sequenced in a study of blood T cell repertoires in COVID-19. Repertoires were generated with immunoSEQ multiplex PCR, while TCRdb's copy carries only in-frame clones and drops some. The sample records approximately 170,000 clones, approximately 87% being singletons. The sequenced sample consisted of peripheral blood. The receptors shown here come from an older woman with acute or convalescent COVID-19.

This clone has only one observation. V gene TRBV19 combines with J gene TRBJ2-1, with 8 bases fitting TRBD2. Germline loops: CDR1 LNHDA, CDR2 SQIVND (reference sequence). This CDR3 spans 15 amino acids. Trimming at V came to 5 bases and at J to 2 bases, leaving 5 bases not matched to a gene. CDR3 loop: CASSPGTSAYNEQFF. The CDR3 nucleotides read TGTGCCAGTAGTCCGGGGACTAGTGCCTACAATGAGCAGTTCTTC.

The chain recombines TRBV5-1 with TRBJ2-1; TRBD2 might be the D (6 bases). This CDR3 is 15 amino acids long. The V gene's germline CDR1 is SGHRS and CDR2 YFSETQ. Trimming pared 5 bases from V and 1 base from J, leaving 13 bases between. The CDR3 DNA follows: TGCGCCAGCAGGGAGGGGAGCCTTTCCTACAATGAGCAGTTCTTC. This gives the protein CASREGSLSYNEQFF. The variable domain in full, completed from reference TRBV5-1 and TRBJ2-1, reads KAGVTQTPRYLIKTRGQQVTLSCSPISGHRSVSWYQQTPGQGLQFLFEYFSETQRNKGNFPGRFSGRQFSNSRSEMNVSTLELGDSALYLCASREGSLSYNEQFFGPGTRLTVL.

J is TRBJ1-2 and V is TRBV6-4; D is unclear. V dropped 6 bases and J dropped 8 bases, with 10 bases sitting between them. The CDR3 contains 11 residues. Germline CDR1 reads MRHNA; CDR2 reads SNTAGT. The CDR3 sequence is CASRGPKGYTF. The CDR3 region has the DNA TGTGCCAGCAGGGGCCCTAAGGGCTACACCTTC.

This sequence joins TRBV4-1 and TRBJ1-4; D unresolved. Germline CDR1 MGHRA, CDR2 YSYEKL. This CDR3 region has 15 residues. V lost 5 bases to trimming and J lost 7 bases, with 17 bases between them. CDR3 loop: CASSTPQAAGEKLFF. The CDR3 DNA is TGCGCCAGCAGCACTCCGCAGGCTGCTGGTGAAAAACTGTTTTTT.

The V and J genes are TRBV11-3 and TRBJ2-1; D may be TRBD2 (6 bases). Looked up from germline, CDR1 is SGHNT and CDR2 is YENEEA. The CDR3 totals 12 residues. Trimming removed 5 bases at V and 7 bases at J, with 9 bases between. The DNA of the CDR3 is TGTGCCAGCAGCGGAGGGTGGAATGAGCAGTTCTTC. This gives the protein CASSGGWNEQFF.

The chain carries TRBV7-9 and TRBJ1-2; D might be TRBD1 (6 bases). Germline values: CDR1 SEHNR, CDR2 FQNEAQ (reference sequence). V gave up 3 bases and J gave up 8 bases, with 25 bases separating them. There are 17 residues in the CDR3. CDR3 sequence: CASSFGQIRGYEIGYTF. CDR3 DNA sequence: TGTGCCAGCAGCTTTGGACAGATTCGCGGATATGAGATCGGCTACACCTTC.

This chain uses TRBV7-2 with TRBJ2-1; TRBD2 matches 7 bases. In germline, CDR1 is SGHTA, CDR2 FQGNSA. The CDR3 spans 16 residues. The junction had 9 bases not matched to a gene; V was cut back by 5 bases and J by 2 bases. DNA for the CDR3: TGTGCCAGCAGCCCTCGAAGCGGGGTCACCTACAATGAGCAGTTCTTC. It is translated as CASSPRSGVTYNEQFF.

The rearrangement links TRBV5-4 to TRBJ2-3; D perhaps matches TRBD2 (6 bases). CDR3 length: 15 amino acids. Trimming pared 0 bases from V and 2 bases from J, leaving 10 bases between. Per the germline V gene, CDR1 is SGHNT and CDR2 is YYREEE (reference sequence). The CDR3 is CASSLDGGFTDTQYF. In DNA form, the CDR3 reads TGTGCCAGCAGCTTGGACGGGGGTTTCACAGATACGCAGTATTTT. Complete variable domain (other parts from reference TRBV5-4 and TRBJ2-3): ETGVTQSPTHLIKTRGQQVTLRCSSQSGHNTVSWYQQALGQGPQFIFQYYREEENGRGNFPPRFSGLQFPNYSSELNVNALELDDSALYLCASSLDGGFTDTQYFGPGTRLTVL.

The genes are TRBV7-8 and TRBJ1-2; D may be TRBD1 (6 bases). Germline CDR1 and CDR2: SGHVS and FQNEAQ. V dropped 3 bases and J dropped 4 bases, with 15 bases sitting between them. The CDR3 is 15 residues long. CDR3 amino acids: CASSLSVDRPYGYTF. The CDR3 DNA reads TGTGCCAGCAGCTTGTCGGTGGACAGACCCTATGGCTACACCTTC.

This chain links TRBV9 with TRBJ1-6, with no clear D. This CDR3 is 14 amino acids long. CDR1 and CDR2 from the germline V gene are SGDLS and YYNGEE. With 0 bases removed from V and 5 bases from J, the gap between germline ends came to 6 bases. CDR3 in amino acids: CASSVEPDNSPLHF. The CDR3, as DNA: TGTGCCAGCAGCGTAGAGCCGGATAATTCACCCCTCCACTTT.

The sample holds a few counts of this clone. The chain couples TRBV3-1 (or the pseudogene TRBV3-2) to TRBJ1-2; maybe TRBD1 (5 bases). V was trimmed by 0 bases and J by 4 bases, leaving 15 bases between them. Germline V lookup: CDR1 LGHDT, CDR2 YNNKEL (reference sequence). This CDR3 comprises 16 residues. CDR3: CASSQDPTDKTYGYTF. DNA of the CDR3: TGTGCCAGCAGCCAAGATCCGACGGACAAGACCTATGGCTACACCTTC.

V and J are TRBV18 and TRBJ2-3, with D hard to call. CDR1 and CDR2 from the germline V gene are KGHSH and LQKENI. This CDR3 has 13 residues. V lost 3 bases, J lost 0 bases, and 4 bases lay in between. CDR3 DNA sequence: TGTGCCAGCTCACCCACTAGCACAGATACGCAGTATTTT. Encoded protein: CASSPTSTDTQYF.

This clone was observed a single time. CDR3 bases: TGTGCCAGCAGTTACAGGACAGGGTTCGGCTATGGCTACACCTTC. Protein: CASSYRTGFGYGYTF. The chain couples TRBV6-5 to TRBJ1-2, with 8 bases identical to TRBD1. From germline, CDR1 is MNHEY and CDR2 SVGAGI. V shed 2 bases, J shed 4 bases, and the junction held 6 bases outside the gene matches. The CDR3 contains 15 residues.

This chain joins TRBV28 and TRBJ1-4; D is possibly TRBD1 (5 bases). Germline V gene lookup returns CDR1 MDHEN and CDR2 SYDVKM. V was trimmed by 5 bases and J by 5 bases, leaving 24 bases between them. The CDR3 runs to 18 residues. CDR3 nucleotides: TGTGCCAGCAGTCCCCAGGTGGCGACAGATCCCTCGAATGAAAAACTGTTTTTT. The encoded protein is CASSPQVATDPSNEKLFF.

The chain couples TRBV5-6 to TRBJ1-6; D is undetermined. V shed 0 bases and J shed 13 bases, with 17 bases lying between them. Germline lookup yields CDR1 SGHDT and CDR2 YYEEEE. CDR3 length equals 15 residues. The CDR3 region is CASSLARRLRDPLHF. The DNA of the CDR3 is TGTGCCAGCAGCTTGGCCCGCAGGTTGAGAGACCCCCTCCACTTT.

This clone was recorded a few times. This chain links TRBV27 with TRBJ1-1; 8 nucleotides agree with TRBD1. The length of the CDR3 is 14 residues. Germline assignment: CDR1 MNHEY and CDR2 SMNVEV (reference sequence). The ends lost 2 bases at V and 10 bases at J; junction bases unmatched: 9. For the CDR3, the DNA is TGTGCCAGCAGTTTAGGAGGGACAGGTTACTCAGCTTTCTTT. Residues: CASSLGGTGYSAFF.

Only one count was recorded for this clone. Other DNA sequences in this sample translate to the same CDR3. This rearrangement joins TRBV9 to TRBJ1-6; D gene unclear. CDR1 and CDR2 (germline): SGDLS, YYNGEE. This CDR3 comprises 14 residues. The V end lost 0 bases, the J end lost 6 bases, and 7 bases lay between the germline ends. The CDR3, as DNA: TGTGCCAGCAGCGTAGAACAGATTAATTCACCCCTCCACTTT. Its translation: CASSVEQINSPLHF.

J is TRBJ1-1 and V is TRBV6-5, with TRBD1 identical over 10 bases. The CDR3 has 14 residues. The V segment lost 7 bases and the J segment 3 bases; nucleotides outside the gene matches: 5. Germline V gene lookup returns CDR1 MNHEY and CDR2 SVGAGI. CDR3 region: CASNRDRGDTEAFF. CDR3 bases: TGTGCCAGCAACCGGGACAGGGGAGACACTGAAGCTTTCTTT.

The V gene is TRBV7-2, the J gene TRBJ2-1; 9 bases match TRBD1. J was trimmed by 13 bases and V by 1 base; bases with no gene match: 23. The germline V gene has CDR1 SGHTA and CDR2 FQGNSA. The length of the CDR3 is 19 residues. CDR3 in DNA: TGTGCCAGCAGCTTAGGGATCCGACTGGGACAGGGTGATGGAGCCACACAGTTCTTC. It codes for CASSLGIRLGQGDGATQFF.

V usage is TRBV15 and J usage is TRBJ1-1; D uncertain. CDR3 length: 12 residues. Germline CDR1 and CDR2: LNHNV and YYDKDF (reference sequence). With 3 bases removed from V and 6 bases from J, the gap between germline ends came to 8 bases. DNA for the CDR3: TGTGCCACCAGCAGGCGAAGCGCTGAAGCTTTCTTT. It is translated as CATSRRSAEAFF.